Detailed here is one T cell receptor beta chain. The data derive from a study of control samples from healthy donors and cancer patients. Sequencing used immunoSEQ multiplex PCR; TCRdb keeps in-frame clones, though not all of them. Found here are tens of thousands of clones, around four fifths of them singletons; the top ten hold more than 13%. The germline V gene has CDR1 SGHTA and CDR2 FQGNSA. V lost 8 bases, J lost 2 bases, and 12 bases stayed unmatched. This CDR3 has 16 residues. This TCR was recovered from a man aged 50 or older in good health. The V gene is TRBV7-2, the J gene TRBJ1-1, with 9 bases matching TRBD1. Material: blood. CDR3 loop: CASGTGQGAINTEAFF. The CDR3 DNA sequence: TGTGCCAGCGGGACGGGACAGGGCGCAATTAACACTGAAGCTTTCTTT.